Each of the 10 T cell receptor beta chains below was sequenced from the same sample in a study of T-cell reconstitution after alpha-beta-depleted transplantation in children. During its preparation, the TCRbeta library received unique molecular identifiers. TCRdb recomputed calls from the PCR reads with MiXCR, one row per CDR3 protein. Of approximately 170,000 distinct CDR3 sequences in the sample, around 10% were seen once. The input for sequencing was PBMCs, taken before TCRalphabeta/CD19-depleted stem cell transplant. The receptors originated from a boy younger than 10 with acute myeloid leukemia, due to receive a stem cell transplant.

This clonotype has at least ten counts. The chain has TRBV15 and TRBJ2-7; a possible D gene is TRBD1 (6 bases). The CDR3 consists of 15 residues. Looked up from germline, CDR1 is LNHNV and CDR2 is YYDKDF (reference sequence). V shed 1 base and J shed 5 bases, with 15 bases lying between them. The CDR3 coding sequence is TGTGCCACCAGCAGAGGGGACACGGCACTTGACGAGCAGTACTTC. Translating gives CATSRGDTALDEQYF.

This clonotype was observed at least ten times. V is TRBV6-1 and J is TRBJ2-3, with D unclear. CDR3 length equals 15 residues. Trimming cost V 8 bases and J 0 bases, with 15 bases left between them. Looked up from germline, CDR1 is MNHNS and CDR2 is SASEGT. The CDR3 sequence is CASGLTDSSTDTQYF. In DNA form, the CDR3 reads TGTGCCAGCGGCCTGACCGATTCTAGCACAGATACGCAGTATTTT.

This clonotype was found many times. This chain joins TRBV5-1 and TRBJ2-3, with 7 bases fitting TRBD2. Germline V gene data show CDR1 as SGHRS and CDR2 as YFSETQ. With V trimmed by 4 bases and J by 2 bases, 7 bases remained unmatched. The CDR3 consists of 15 residues. CDR3 sequence (DNA): TGCGCCAGCAGCCCCGGACTAGGAAACACAGATACGCAGTATTTT. Encoded protein: CASSPGLGNTDTQYF.

The table lists this clonotype with a few counts. It may be a read error: a sequence one base away is much more abundant. The CDR3 DNA sequence: TGTGCCAGCAGCGACCGGGATCGAGATGGCGACACCTTC. Amino acid sequence: CASSDRDRDGDTF. The chain uses TRBV3-1 and TRBJ1-2; the D is unclear. Germline-derived CDR1 and CDR2 are LGHDT and YNNKEL (reference sequence). This CDR3 spans 13 amino acids.

As concerns this clonotype: Since a much larger clone is just one base distant, this may be a read error. This chain connects TRBV15 to TRBJ1-3; TRBD1 is a possible D gene (5 bases). The CDR3 has 15 residues. Germline V CDR1 and CDR2: LNHNV, YYDKDF (reference sequence). As DNA, the CDR3 is TGTGCCACCAGCAGAGGCAGAGGGGAAGGCAACACCATACATTTT. It specifies CATSRGRGEGNTIHF.

The chain is built from TRBV7-9 and TRBJ1-5; no firm D call. The CDR3 has 12 amino acids. Germline-derived CDR1 and CDR2 are SEHNR and FQNEAQ (reference sequence). The V gene lost 5 bases and the J gene lost 5 bases, with 7 bases spanning the gap. Written as DNA, the CDR3 is TGTGCCAGCAGCCGCCCAGATCAGCCCCAGCATTTT. Residues: CASSRPDQPQHF. The full variable domain, with the rest looked up from reference TRBV7-9 and TRBJ1-5, is DTGVSQNPRHKITKRGQNVTFRCDPISEHNRLYWYRQTLGQGPEFLTYFQNEAQLEKSRLLSDRFSAERPKGSFSTLEIQRTEQGDSAMYLCASSRPDQPQHFGDGTRLSIL.

This clonotype came up a few times. V gene TRBV11-1 combines with J gene TRBJ2-6, with 8 bases aligning to TRBD1. V dropped 6 bases and J dropped 1; count of bases not matched to a gene: 11. The CDR3 is made up of 18 amino acids. Germline CDR1 reads SGHAT; CDR2 reads FQDESV (reference sequence). This chain's CDR3 is CASSHKDRAVSGANVLTF. CDR3 DNA sequence: TGTGCCAGCAGTCATAAGGACAGGGCGGTTTCTGGGGCCAACGTCCTGACTTTC.

This clonotype was found many times. The rearrangement links TRBV5-1 to TRBJ2-7; the match to TRBD1 covers 7 bases. Germline trimming cut 3 bases from V and 2 bases from J; bases unmatched to any gene: 11. The CDR3 contains 16 residues. Germline CDR1 SGHRS, CDR2 YFSETQ. CDR3 region: CASSSRDSLPPYEQYF. In DNA, the CDR3 is TGCGCCAGCAGCTCCCGGGACAGTCTACCCCCCTACGAGCAGTACTTC.

This clonotype was observed at least ten times. The V and J genes are TRBV20-1 and TRBJ2-3; weak D call: TRBD2 (5 bases). The V gene's germline CDR1 is DFQATT and CDR2 SNEGSKA (reference sequence). V dropped 5 bases and J dropped 0 bases, with 12 bases sitting between them. The CDR3 extends over 14 amino acids. The CDR3 DNA reads TGCAGTGCTCCACGACTAACGAGCACAGATACGCAGTATTTT. It is translated as CSAPRLTSTDTQYF.

Many counts were recorded for this clonotype. CDR3 in DNA: TGTGCCAGCTCACCTGGAGGACTGGGATCCTACGAGCAGTACTTC. Translation: CASSPGGLGSYEQYF. The rearrangement joins TRBV18 to TRBJ2-7; possible D gene TRBD2, 5 bases. V was cut by 3 bases and J by 1 base, with 13 bases left in between. The CDR3 totals 15 residues. The germline CDR1 and CDR2 sequences are KGHSH and LQKENI.